This T cell receptor (beta chain) was found in a study of shared clonotypes between healthy human individuals. Only in-frame clones appear in the TCRdb table, and some are missing; sequencing was by immunoSEQ multiplex PCR. The sample lists under 1,100,000 clones; around 78% were seen once. CDR3 length equals 17 residues. J lost 0 bases, V lost 5 bases, and 7 bases had no gene match. Germline lookup yields CDR1 MDHEN and CDR2 SYDVKM. The chain recombines TRBV28 with TRBJ1-5; 10 positions agree with TRBD1. The material sequenced was memory CD4+ T cells from PBMCs. Stated subset: CD45RA-negative fraction. This sequence was found in a man in his late teens or twenties in good health. Some clones in this sample may be carry-over from other donors' samples. The DNA of the CDR3 is TGTGCCAGCAGTGGCCGGGACAGGGGTATTAGCAATCAGCCCCAGCATTTT. Translation gives CASSGRDRGISNQPQHF.